This T cell receptor beta chain was observed in a study of blood T cells in healthy people across ages. A second about 6 to 12 cycle PCR used barcoded and J-beta primers. TCRdb itself ran the 5' RACE reads through MiXCR, one entry per CDR3 protein. The sample yields some 710,000 distinct CDR3 sequences, around a fifth seen once. Findings and limits, study-wide: Age brought a roughly linear fall in TCR beta diversity measured per million T cells. Expanded clonotype changes were possibly confounded by unknown donor CMV status.

Each sample gave at least 6 million isolated PBMCs. Germline CDR1 reads LNHNV; CDR2 reads YYDKDF (reference sequence). This CDR3 spans 14 amino acids. Notes on this clonotype: Its antigen remains unknown. One junction end disagrees with the germline gene, perhaps due to a read error.

The receptor's source is a man between 65 and 79 years old in good health. The sample was blood. The rearrangement links TRBV15 to TRBJ1-1; unclear D gene. Here the CDR3 DNA reads TGTGCCACCAGCAGAGAACAAACGAACCCTGAAGCTTTCTTT. It codes for CATSREQTNPEAFF.